This entry lists 16 T cell receptor beta chains sequenced from one sample in a study of cytomegalovirus exposure and HLA in healthy donors. Clones were read by immunoSEQ multiplex PCR, and TCRdb kept only the in-frame ones, dropping some. Here the sample spans over 200,000 clones, about 90% being singletons. Sequences were obtained from PBMCs. Every receptor here comes from a woman in her twenties or thirties in good health and CMV-seronegative.

The chain employs TRBV7-3 and TRBJ2-1; TRBD2 matches at 7 bases. Germline-derived CDR1 and CDR2 are SGHTA and FQGTGA. The junction had 12 bases not matched to a gene; V was cut back by 3 bases and J by 7 bases. The CDR3 covers 16 residues. Written as DNA, the CDR3 is TGTGCCAGCAGCTTCGAGGGAGGGCCTCTTTGGAATGAGCAGTTCTTC. Amino acid sequence: CASSFEGGPLWNEQFF.

The chain couples TRBV5-6 to TRBJ1-2; a possible D gene is TRBD1 (6 bases). Germline V gene data show CDR1 as SGHDT and CDR2 as YYEEEE. The germline V and J ends were trimmed by 4 bases and 4 bases, with 20 bases remaining between them. The CDR3 is 16 amino acids. The CDR3 DNA follows: TGTGCCAGCAGCACCCCCGAGGGAAGGGGGGCCTATGGCTACACCTTC. Its protein is CASSTPEGRGAYGYTF.

CDR3 region: CASLTDRGVFYEQYF. CDR3 sequence (DNA): TGTGCCAGCCTCACGGACAGGGGGGTCTTCTACGAGCAGTACTTC. The chain employs TRBV6-1 and TRBJ2-7; 10 nucleotides match TRBD1. CDR3 length: 15 residues. Trimming at V came to 8 bases and at J to 3 bases, leaving 10 bases not matched to a gene. Germline V CDR1 and CDR2: MNHNS, SASEGT.

The rearrangement uses TRBV28 and TRBJ2-3, with D maybe TRBD1 (5 bases). Germline values: CDR1 MDHEN, CDR2 SYDVKM. The CDR3 has 14 amino acids. The germline V and J ends were trimmed by 3 bases and 4 bases, with 11 bases remaining between them. The CDR3 coding sequence is TGTGCCAGCAGTTTCCAAGGGGAAGCAGATACGCAGTATTTT. This translates into CASSFQGEADTQYF.

This chain links TRBV29-1 with TRBJ2-5; a weak D match, TRBD2 (6 bases). V lost 7 bases, J lost 6 bases, and 21 bases lay in between. Germline V gene sequence: CDR1 SQVTM, CDR2 ANQGSEA. CDR3 length: 14 residues. CDR3 DNA sequence: TGCAGCGCCGAAACCACGGAGGAGGGAAAGACCCAGTACTTC. This gives the protein CSAETTEEGKTQYF.

The V call is TRBV6-5, the J call TRBJ2-3, with 11 bases fitting TRBD2. The CDR3 is made up of 15 amino acids. V was pared by 6 bases and J by 4 bases, with 6 bases of the junction left unmatched. Germline CDR1 and CDR2: MNHEY and SVGAGI. CDR3 in amino acids: CASRLVAGGPDTQYF. The CDR3 bases are TGTGCCAGCAGGCTGGTAGCGGGAGGGCCAGATACGCAGTATTTT.

This clone was picked up a small number of times. The V gene is TRBV5-1, the J gene TRBJ1-1; D is unresolved. The germline V and J ends were trimmed by 4 bases and 2 bases, with 15 bases remaining between them. CDR3 length: 15 residues. Germline V gene data show CDR1 as SGHRS and CDR2 as YFSETQ. As DNA, the CDR3 is TGCGCCAGCAGCATTTTTGGGGAACTAAACACTGAAGCTTTCTTT. It codes for CASSIFGELNTEAFF.

The V and J genes are TRBV5-3 and TRBJ2-3, with D uncertain. TRBV5-3 is reported as an ORF; its role is uncertain. The CDR3 loop spans 15 amino acids. Deletions cut 1 base from V and 2 bases from J, with 11 bases between. CDR3 DNA: TGTGCCAGAAGCTTGAATCGAGCCTCCACAGATACGCAGTATTTT. Translating gives CARSLNRASTDTQYF.

Details on this clone: This sample also contains other DNA sequences that code for the same CDR3. This chain links TRBV20-1 with TRBJ2-1; a possible D gene is TRBD2 (6 bases). The germline V gene has CDR1 DFQATT and CDR2 SNEGSKA (reference sequence). This CDR3 contains 10 residues. Trimming took 3 bases from V and 9 from J, leaving 6 bases between them. CDR3 coding DNA: TGCAGTGCTAGGGGAGGTGAGCAGTTCTTC. The encoded protein is CSARGGEQFF.

This clone turned up a few times. The chain has TRBV28 and TRBJ1-3, with D perhaps matching TRBD1 (6 bases). The V gene lost 2 bases and the J gene lost 0 bases, with 11 bases spanning the gap. The CDR3 sequence is 16 residues long. CDR1 and CDR2 (germline): MDHEN, SYDVKM. The CDR3 loop is CASSLGGASSGNTIYF. The CDR3 region has the DNA TGTGCCAGCAGTTTAGGGGGGGCAAGCTCTGGAAACACCATATATTTT.

This chain connects TRBV18 to TRBJ2-2; D could derive from TRBD1 or TRBD2 (5 bases each). V was clipped by 1 base and J by 0 bases, with 9 bases between them. This CDR3 comprises 16 residues. Per the germline V gene, CDR1 is KGHSH and CDR2 is LQKENI. The chain's CDR3 is CASSPRGTANTGELFF. The DNA of the CDR3 is TGTGCCAGCTCACCACGAGGGACCGCGAACACCGGGGAGCTGTTTTTT.

V usage is TRBV10-3 and J usage is TRBJ2-1; 9 bases align to TRBD2. This CDR3 spans 13 amino acids. The V gene's germline CDR1 is ENHRY and CDR2 SYGVKD. Trimming cost V 0 bases and J 12 bases; bases outside gene matches: 3. The CDR3 region is CAISESPREGQFF. The CDR3 DNA is TGTGCCATCAGTGAGTCTCCGCGGGAGGGGCAGTTCTTC.

This chain connects TRBV11-3 to TRBJ2-2; D not certain. This CDR3 is built from 14 residues. The germline CDR1 and CDR2 sequences are SGHNT and YENEEA. V was clipped by 4 bases and J by 2 bases, with 8 bases between them. The CDR3 loop reads CASSSHRNTGELFF. In DNA form, the CDR3 reads TGTGCCAGCAGCTCTCACAGAAACACCGGGGAGCTGTTTTTT.

The V call is TRBV28, the J call TRBJ2-1, with TRBD2 matching 10 bases. V lost 6 bases and J lost 8; bases outside the gene matches: 10. The germline CDR1 and CDR2 sequences are MDHEN and SYDVKM. The length of the CDR3 is 15 residues. DNA for the CDR3: TGTGCCAGCAGCAGAACTGGACTAGCGGTCTATGAGCAGTTCTTC. Its protein product is CASSRTGLAVYEQFF. The full variable domain, with the rest looked up from reference TRBV28 and TRBJ2-1, is DVKVTQSSRYLVKRTGEKVFLECVQDMDHENMFWYRQDPGLGLRLIYFSYDVKMKEKGDIPEGYSVSREKKERFSLILESASTNQTSMYLCASSRTGLAVYEQFFGPGTRLTVL.

The V call is TRBV7-2, the J call TRBJ2-1; TRBD2 agrees at 7 bases. J gave up 6 bases and V 0 bases, and 2 bases lay outside the gene matches. Germline V gene sequence: CDR1 SGHTA, CDR2 FQGNSA. The CDR3 extends over 14 amino acids. The CDR3 region has the DNA TGTGCCAGCAGCTTAGCGGGAGGGGTCAATGAGCAGTTCTTC. It translates to CASSLAGGVNEQFF.

The V and J genes are TRBV19 and TRBJ2-7; D gene uncertain. V gave up 7 bases and J gave up 6 bases, with 10 bases separating them. This CDR3 is 11 amino acids long. CDR1 and CDR2 from the germline V gene are LNHDA and SQIVND (reference sequence). The CDR3 coding sequence is TGTGCCAGTACCGACGGAGCCGAGCAGTACTTC. Translation gives CASTDGAEQYF.